Included here is one T cell receptor (beta chain) sequence, with context. Its antigen remains undetermined. One base away there is no much larger clone; base qualities are not given. The germline V gene sets CDR1 to MNHNS and CDR2 to SASEGT. The CDR3 contains 14 residues, cysteine and phenylalanine counted. Only the CDR3 DNA is retained, 42 bases long and in frame from the first base. V and J are trimmed by 8 bases and 5 bases, and the gene matches miss 10 bases of the junction. The library was generated by the immunoSEQ multiplex PCR assay. For the multiplex PCR, a mixture combining 60 forward primers for TCR Vbeta segments and 13 reverse primers for TCR Jbeta segments was used. The CDR3 region of rearranged TCR beta genes was amplified from genomic DNA with a multiplex PCR assay. The Illumina HiSeq System was used to sequence the amplified TCR beta libraries as 87-base-pair reads. On the authors' methods: A later analysis tallied tens of millions of unique TCR beta chains across the 700 or so repertoires, and about 10 million of those chains were shared by two or more donors. To remove PCR and sequencing errors, raw reads were error-corrected and collapsed into unique sequences using a nearest-neighbor algorithm that merged closely related sequences. To assign V, D and J gene segments, CDR3 sequences were aligned to IMGT reference sequences. For a sequence to be retained, a match of at least six nucleotides to both a V gene segment and a J gene segment was required. A rearrangement was called productive if the CDR3 had no stop codons and remained in frame with V and J, and every other rearrangement was called non-productive. CDR3 was defined according to IMGT convention as the region running from the second conserved V-encoded cysteine to the conserved J-encoded phenylalanine. The earlier analysis of about 530 of the donors excluded any sequence lacking an unambiguous match to a single V gene segment. In an earlier analysis of approximately 550 of the donors, V segments were called functional above 56.7% productive rearrangements and were called segregating when the between-donor standard deviation exceeded 5%. To diagnose cytomegalovirus status from the catalog of TCR beta chain sequences, a statistical classification framework was built. A later analysis assigned V and J genes by comparing TCR nucleotide sequences with IMGT/GENE-DB human TR gene sequences. The TCRdist pipeline was used in a later analysis to assign CDR3 sequences and most-parsimonious VDJ recombination scenarios. In a later analysis, every TCR beta chain was defined by the combination of its CDR3 amino acid sequence and its V-gene family, and reads without a unique V-gene family were dropped. In a later analysis, some 600 highly shared, low-generation-probability nucleotide sequences were removed to address suspected cross-contamination and a sequencing artifact. For each public chain, a later analysis derived a clonal expansion index from normalized ranks of inferred template counts within each repertoire. In a later analysis, generation probabilities were computed with a VDJ recombination model fitted to out-of-frame rearrangements, and the resulting probabilities were checked against IGoR. In a later analysis, hypergeometric tests were used to score TCR-TCR, TCR-HLA and TCR-CMV co-occurrence, with a repertoire-size bias correction applied to TCR pairs. False discovery rates were estimated in a later analysis by permuting HLA or CMV assignments 20 times. In a later analysis, co-occurring TCRs were grouped using DBSCAN, with TCRdist sequence similarity added in when clustering inside HLA-allele-positive subsets. Co-occurrence clustering excluded repertoires with fewer than 30,000 or more than 120,000 public chains, plus five with anomalous nucleotide sharing. Held by TCRdb, this immuneACCESS table contains in-frame sequences only and omits some clones. Under half of the omission traces to an unresolved V gene where checked; the cause of the rest is unknown. V and J calls plus clone size are reproduced from that table; the DNA served to infer D and trimming. The sample profile shows around 180,000 clones; over 70% of them were found once. 1.2% of the sample is in the top ten clones.

The sample belongs to a study of cytomegalovirus exposure and HLA in healthy donors (dated by TCRdb to 2016 to 2017). Turning to the overall study: According to an earlier analysis of a few hundred of the donors, about 179 million T cells yielded 90 million to 140 million unique TCR beta sequences and approximately 280 Gb of sequence data. Of the roughly 410 genotyped donors, 65% to 90% were placed in the genetic ancestry cluster associated with self-reported Caucasian donors. A separate validation cohort of some 130 different subjects was used in addition to the roughly 620-subject first cohort. All discovery cohort repertoires had been generated on a single sequencing platform. Genome-wide SNP genotypes for about 65% of the roughly 670 donors were used in a later genetic analysis, which treated that subset as a discovery cohort. Approximately 310 gigabases of sequencing data and 70 million to 100 million unique TCR sequences were included in an early release covering about 620 HLA-typed donors. Donor age, sex, ethnicity and CMV serostatus were compiled together with the repertoire data. To predict cytomegalovirus infection status, the study combined high-throughput TCR immunosequencing, statistical association of individual TCRs with disease status, and machine learning. The study profiled the T cell repertoires of 666 subjects by immunosequencing and related them to cytomegalovirus serostatus. An earlier analysis of 587 of the donors used high-throughput TCR beta sequencing to judge whether each TCR beta V gene segment behaved as functional or pseudogenic. The study aimed to test whether cataloging public T cell receptors could reveal signatures of past pathogen exposure. HLA typing covered class I and class II loci at four-digit resolution. To study patterns of TCR occurrence, a later analysis re-analyzed previously published TCR beta repertoires from 500 to 850 donors and added high-resolution HLA genotyping. Several DR-DQ haplotypes were handled as single units for association and clustering, since linkage in the cohort was strong. Rather than drawing on any new phenotypic data, the later analysis identified candidate immune exposures from TCR beta sequences and the way those sequences occurred across donors. The number of donors typed differed by locus, with 629-630 for A, B, C, DRB1 and DQB1, more than 500 for DQA1, over 600 for DPA1, and around 460 for DPB1. On average, roughly 200,000 unique TCR beta nucleotide sequences were sequenced per donor among a few hundred genotyped donors of the cohort, with 15% to 20% of those sequences being non-productive.

The cohort comprised 666 healthy bone marrow donors. At the time of sampling, every cohort member was nominally healthy, though immune exposures that went unrecorded were likely present. The donor was CMV seronegative and was included in the group of a few hundred seronegative cohort members. A peripheral blood sample was provided by each donor, and peripheral blood mononuclear cells were used for TCR beta sequencing. Genomic DNA extraction from the blood cell samples was performed with the Qiagen DNeasy Blood Extraction Kit. Summary of the overall study and its limitations: Across donors, most TCR sequences were observed very rarely, whereas some public TCRs were present in many individuals. Because counts were too low, roughly 18 rarely observed V segments, including chromosome 9 orphons, were left out of the earlier analysis of some 600 of the donors. A few of the identified cytomegalovirus-associated TCR beta chains were confirmed in vitro to be specific for cytomegalovirus antigens. Immune exposure information for the cohort was limited to CMV serostatus. Because some donors lacked HLA typing at each locus, the association tests relied only on the typed subset. A later analysis found that HLA-associated TCR beta chains were more clonally expanded and had lower generation probabilities than equally common non-associated chains. The study listed 150 to 200 TCR beta chains as associated with cytomegalovirus. In a later analysis, several top co-occurrence clusters were reported to appear linked to parvovirus B19, influenza, CMV and Epstein-Barr virus. A cluster of highly shared sequence variants was judged likely to be a technical artifact of the sequencing pipeline. In a later analysis, about 17,000 TCR beta sequences were associated with specific HLA alleles at a false discovery rate of 0.05. Only TCR beta chains were sequenced in this cohort, and the absence of alpha or paired-chain data limited detectable features. In a later analysis, the rate of TCR association differed among HLA loci, with DRB1 alleles having the most associated TCRs and HLA-C alleles having the fewest. A further reported finding was that TCR beta sequences accurately predicted the HLA-A and HLA-B alleles for most subjects in the first cohort. An association between a missense DCLRE1C variant and V-gene and J-gene trimming of TCR beta chains was found in a later genetic analysis and replicated in an independent cohort. Roughly uniform sequencing depth across donors was assumed in presence/absence analyses, although this assumption may not hold. In a later analysis, most CMV-associated TCR beta chains were found to appear HLA-restricted, with HLA associations seemingly driven largely by CMV exposure. The classifier was reported to diagnose cytomegalovirus status with high specificity and sensitivity in both the original cohort and the validation cohort. Compared with the 666-donor mean, donors in an Asian-associated ancestry cluster had fewer N-insertions in productive TCRs, according to a later genetic analysis. The authors suggested that the approach could potentially be generalized to other disease states and immunological phenotypes. Linkage disequilibrium might explain the correlated functional status among segregating V segments, but an unknown experimental factor could not be excluded. The 87-base-pair reads could not distinguish some IMGT-functional V segments, including TRBV6-2 and TRBV6-3, so those segments were excluded. Assigning TCR associations to individual alleles was difficult when HLA alleles, especially DR and DQ, strongly co-occurred. An earlier analysis of approximately 570 of the donors showed that most TCR beta V segments appeared in productive rearrangements either about 87% or about 30% of the time, which broadly matched IMGT annotations.

Sequencing was carried out using PBMCs. This clonotype was obtained from a boy between 2 and 10 years old in good health and CMV-seronegative. This receptor chain uses TRBV6-1 and TRBJ2-5; 8 central nucleotides agree with TRBD2. The CDR3 region: CASCRSGVQETQYF. DNA sequence: TGTGCCAGCTGCCGTAGCGGGGTCCAGGAGACCCAGTACTTC.